The 29 T cell receptor beta chains below come from one sample, sequenced in a study of OX40 agonist ivuxolimab in advanced cancers. Using immunoSEQ multiplex PCR, the repertoire was profiled, and TCRdb retains in-frame clones only, with some absent. The data hold more than 50,000 clones, with around 84% observed a single time. Material: CD4+ or CD8+ T cells sorted from blood, obtained in a trial of the OX40 agonist ivuxolimab. These receptor sequences come from an adult with an advanced solid tumor such as melanoma, head and neck, liver or kidney cancer.

This chain joins TRBV7-8 and TRBJ1-6; tentative D call: TRBD1 (5 bases). The CDR3 totals 13 residues. The germline V and J ends were trimmed by 1 base and 11 bases, with 9 bases remaining between them. CDR1 SGHVS and CDR2 FQNEAQ come from the germline V gene. DNA for the CDR3: TGTGCCAGCAGCTTAGAATCGGGGGCACCCCTCCACTTT. It is translated as CASSLESGAPLHF. The variable domain in full, with the rest retrieved from reference TRBV7-8 and TRBJ1-6, is GAGVSQSPRYKVAKRGQDVALRCDPISGHVSLFWYQQALGQGPEFLTYFQNEAQLDKSGLPSDRFFAERPEGSVSTLKIQRTQQEDSAVYLCASSLESGAPLHFGNGTRLTVT.

V and J are TRBV7-8 and TRBJ2-7; D is unclear. From germline, CDR1 is SGHVS and CDR2 FQNEAQ. CDR3 length equals 11 residues. Trimming left V 5 bases short and J 6 bases short, with 8 bases between. For the CDR3, the DNA is TGTGCCAGCAGCCGTAATTCCGAGCAGTACTTC. It translates to CASSRNSEQYF.

The chain couples TRBV7-3 to TRBJ2-5, with 7 positions matching TRBD1. Germline trimming cut 5 bases from V and 5 bases from J; bases unmatched to any gene: 11. There are 15 residues in the CDR3. Germline values: CDR1 SGHTA, CDR2 FQGTGA. This CDR3 is CASSLTGAWRETQYF. For the CDR3, the DNA is TGTGCCAGCAGCCTTACAGGGGCCTGGAGGGAGACCCAGTACTTC.

This clone was seen only a few times. The chain is built from TRBV11-2 and TRBJ1-6; 7 positions agree with TRBD1. CDR1 SGHAT and CDR2 FQNNGV come from the germline V gene. Trimming cost V 0 bases and J 7 bases; bases outside gene matches: 3. The CDR3 is made up of 15 amino acids. The CDR3 reads CASSLEVTGNSPLHF. CDR3 sequence (DNA): TGTGCCAGCAGCTTAGAAGTGACAGGGAATTCACCCCTCCACTTT. The full variable domain, its missing parts supplied by reference TRBV11-2 and TRBJ1-6, is EAGVAQSPRYKIIEKRQSVAFWCNPISGHATLYWYQQILGQGPKLLIQFQNNGVVDDSQLPKDRFSAERLKGVDSTLKIQPAKLEDSAVYLCASSLEVTGNSPLHFGNGTRLTVT.

The V and J genes are TRBV15 and TRBJ1-5; D ambiguous. The ends were cut back, 5 bases at V and 2 bases at J, with 4 bases in the middle. Germline V gene data show CDR1 as LNHNV and CDR2 as YYDKDF (reference sequence). CDR3 length equals 12 residues. CDR3 DNA sequence: TGTGCCACCAGCCGAGGCAATCAGCCCCAGCATTTT. Translation: CATSRGNQPQHF.

The V call is TRBV7-3, the J call TRBJ1-6; D is uncertain. Germline V lookup: CDR1 SGHTA, CDR2 FQGTGA. This CDR3 has 14 residues. Trimming removed 2 bases at V and 7 bases at J, with 9 bases between. CDR3 bases: TGTGCCAGCAGCTTAGAGCCGGGGAATTCACCCCTCCACTTT. Protein product: CASSLEPGNSPLHF.

The rearrangement links TRBV19 to TRBJ1-5, with no clear D. CDR3 size: 15 residues. Trimming took off 1 base at V and 2 bases at J, with 9 bases between the two ends. Germline CDR1 and CDR2: LNHDA and SQIVND (reference sequence). CDR3 DNA sequence: TGTGCCAGTAGTATAGGGGAGCGGGGCAATCAGCCCCAGCATTTT. Its protein product is CASSIGERGNQPQHF.

V usage is TRBV7-6 and J usage is TRBJ1-1; TRBD1 might be the D (5 bases). The CDR3 loop spans 16 amino acids. CDR1 is SGHVS, CDR2 FNYEAQ, per germline. The V and J ends lost 5 bases and 1 base respectively, with 17 bases between them. The CDR3 DNA sequence: TGTGCCAGCAGCCCCAGAAGAGGGGAAGGGAACACTGAAGCTTTCTTT. Amino acids: CASSPRRGEGNTEAFF.

This clone has just one count. The J gene is TRBJ1-6, the V gene TRBV7-8; D is unclear. V lost 4 bases and J lost 7, with 14 bases in between. The CDR3 is 15 residues long. CDR1 and CDR2 (germline): SGHVS, FQNEAQ. The CDR3 reads CASSSRTHTNSPLHF. In nucleotides, the CDR3 is TGTGCCAGCAGCTCCAGGACCCACACAAATTCACCCCTCCACTTT.

The chain uses TRBV5-4 and TRBJ2-7; TRBD1 might be the D (5 bases). V lost 1 base and J 0 bases, leaving 11 bases between the germline ends. This CDR3 region has 15 residues. From germline, CDR1 is SGHNT and CDR2 YYREEE (reference sequence). The CDR3 region has the DNA TGTGCCAGCAGCTTGTTCGACAGCATCTCCTACGAGCAGTACTTC. Translating gives CASSLFDSISYEQYF. Based on the CDR3 plus reference TRBV5-4 and TRBJ2-7, the full variable domain is ETGVTQSPTHLIKTRGQQVTLRCSSQSGHNTVSWYQQALGQGPQFIFQYYREEENGRGNFPPRFSGLQFPNYSSELNVNALELDDSALYLCASSLFDSISYEQYFGPGTRLTVT.

This clone was picked up one time. This chain links TRBV30 with TRBJ2-2; the D gene is possibly TRBD2 (6 bases). Deletions cut 4 bases from V and 7 bases from J, with 19 bases between. Germline V gene lookup returns CDR1 GTSNPN and CDR2 SVGIG (reference sequence). This CDR3 contains 15 residues. Here the CDR3 reads CAWKLGGGLGGELFF. The CDR3 DNA follows: TGTGCCTGGAAGCTTGGGGGAGGCCTAGGCGGGGAGCTGTTTTTT.

This chain uses TRBV29-1 with TRBJ2-1; D tentatively reads TRBD1 or TRBD2 (6 bases each). The CDR3 has 15 residues. The germline V and J ends were trimmed by 8 bases and 2 bases, with 19 bases remaining between them. Germline lookup yields CDR1 SQVTM and CDR2 ANQGSEA. This CDR3 reads CSTRSIGGPYNEQFF. Written as DNA, the CDR3 is TGCAGCACCCGATCCATTGGGGGGCCCTACAATGAGCAGTTCTTC.

CDR3 bases: TGTGCCAGCAGCCGAAGCCCAACCGGACTAGAAGCCAAGCAGTACTTC. It codes for CASSRSPTGLEAKQYF. The gene calls are TRBV9 and TRBJ2-7, with 7 positions matching TRBD2. Per germline, CDR1 SGDLS and CDR2 YYNGEE. The CDR3 is 16 residues long. Trimming cost V 4 bases and J 8 bases; bases outside gene matches: 18.

The chain combines TRBV27 with TRBJ1-6; the D is unclear. The V end was cut by 3 bases, the J end by 6 bases, with 12 bases between. The V gene's germline CDR1 is MNHEY and CDR2 SMNVEV (reference sequence). The CDR3 length is 15 residues. CDR3 sequence: CASSLNPSSNSPLHF. The CDR3 DNA is TGTGCCAGCAGTTTGAACCCTTCGAGTAATTCACCCCTCCACTTT.

The chain combines TRBV28 with TRBJ1-6; D perhaps matches TRBD1 (6 bases). The CDR3 is 16 residues long. Germline V CDR1 and CDR2: MDHEN, SYDVKM. V was cut by 7 bases and J by 4 bases, with 17 bases left in between. CDR3 nucleotides: TGTGCCAGCACCACTCTTCCGGGACATTATAATTCACCCCTCCACTTT. It encodes CASTTLPGHYNSPLHF.

The sample holds many counts of this clone. V gene TRBV5-5 combines with J gene TRBJ2-7, with D unclear. The CDR3 sequence is 13 residues long. Trimming removed 0 bases from V and 5 bases from J, with 9 bases in between. Germline CDR1 SGHKS, CDR2 YYEKEE (reference sequence). In DNA form, the CDR3 reads TGTGCCAGCAGCTTGGAGGAGCGTAACGAGCAGTACTTC. This translates into CASSLEERNEQYF. Variable domain in full (rest from reference TRBV5-5 and TRBJ2-7): DAGVTQSPTHLIKTRGQQVTLRCSPISGHKSVSWYQQVLGQGPQFIFQYYEKEERGRGNFPDRFSARQFPNYSSELNVNALLLGDSALYLCASSLEERNEQYFGPGTRLTVT.

The chain uses TRBV6-1 and TRBJ1-5, with D hard to call. Trimming pared 3 bases from V and 0 bases from J, leaving 12 bases between. This CDR3 is built from 16 residues. Germline V CDR1 and CDR2: MNHNS, SASEGT. Written as DNA, the CDR3 is TGTGCCAGCAGTGAGTTCTACGGACGTAGCAATCAGCCCCAGCATTTT. It specifies CASSEFYGRSNQPQHF.

This clone was picked up one time. The J gene is TRBJ1-2, the V gene TRBV5-8, with TRBD1 as a possible D gene (5 bases). From germline, CDR1 is SGHTS and CDR2 YDEGEE. The CDR3 totals 13 residues. V was shortened by 3 bases and J by 8 bases, with 14 bases between the two germline ends. As DNA, the CDR3 is TGTGCCAGCAGCTATTGGAGCAGACAGGGCTACACCTTC. The encoded protein is CASSYWSRQGYTF.

V usage is TRBV19 and J usage is TRBJ2-2; D unresolved. The CDR3 consists of 12 residues. V lost 5 bases and J 3 bases, leaving 4 bases between the germline ends. Germline loops: CDR1 LNHDA, CDR2 SQIVND (reference sequence). The CDR3 DNA follows: TGTGCCAGTAGTCAGTACACCGGGGAGCTGTTTTTT. This translates into CASSQYTGELFF. Full variable domain (remainder filled in from reference TRBV19 and TRBJ2-2): DGGITQSPKYLFRKEGQNVTLSCEQNLNHDAMYWYRQDPGQGLRLIYYSQIVNDFQKGDIAEGYSVSREKKESFPLTVTSAQKNPTAFYLCASSQYTGELFFGEGSRLTVL.

The chain combines TRBV4-1 with TRBJ1-1; D may be TRBD1 (5 bases). CDR1 and CDR2 from the germline V gene are MGHRA and YSYEKL. Trimming cost V 2 bases and J 4 bases, with 11 bases left between them. The CDR3 runs 14 residues. The CDR3 spells CASSQRGISTEAFF. DNA for the CDR3: TGCGCCAGCAGCCAACGGGGGATAAGCACTGAAGCTTTCTTT.

The chain links TRBV5-4 to TRBJ2-2; D gene unclear. Germline V lookup: CDR1 SGHNT, CDR2 YYREEE (reference sequence). The CDR3 is 14 amino acids. V dropped 0 bases and J dropped 1 base, with 4 bases sitting between them. CDR3 amino acids: CASSLVENTGELFF. CDR3 DNA: TGTGCCAGCAGCTTGGTTGAGAACACCGGGGAGCTGTTTTTT.

This chain joins TRBV2 and TRBJ2-2, with 10 bases fitting TRBD1. Germline lookup yields CDR1 SNHLY and CDR2 FYNNEI. V lost 3 bases and J lost 4; bases outside the gene matches: 2. This CDR3 has 15 residues. The CDR3 region has the DNA TGTGCCAGCAGTGATTGGACAGGGGGCACCGGGGAGCTGTTTTTT. This gives the protein CASSDWTGGTGELFF.

V usage is TRBV5-5 and J usage is TRBJ1-1; D is uncertain. Trimming removed 6 bases from V and 0 bases from J, with 15 bases in between. Germline V lookup: CDR1 SGHKS, CDR2 YYEKEE (reference sequence). The CDR3 is made up of 15 amino acids. CDR3: CASTLTTNMNTEAFF. CDR3 bases: TGTGCCAGCACCCTCACGACAAACATGAACACTGAAGCTTTCTTT.

The chain has TRBV7-6 and TRBJ2-7; TRBD2 matches at 10 bases. The ends lost 5 bases at V and 2 bases at J; junction bases unmatched: 3. In germline, CDR1 is SGHVS, CDR2 FNYEAQ. The CDR3 sequence is 14 residues long. CDR3 coding DNA: TGTGCCAGCAGCAGAAGCGGGGGGGCCTACGAGCAGTACTTC. Translation: CASSRSGGAYEQYF. Full variable domain (missing parts from reference TRBV7-6 and TRBJ2-7): GAGVSQSPRYKVTKRGQDVALRCDPISGHVSLYWYRQALGQGPEFLTYFNYEAQQDKSGLPNDRFSAERPEGSISTLTIQRTEQRDSAMYRCASSRSGGAYEQYFGPGTRLTVT.

This clone came up once. V usage is TRBV19 and J usage is TRBJ1-6; D is possibly TRBD1 (5 bases). This CDR3 comprises 15 residues. V lost 6 bases to trimming and J lost 7 bases, with 16 bases between them. Germline V gives CDR1 LNHDA, CDR2 SQIVND (reference sequence). This chain's CDR3 is CASSPGGRENSPLHF. The DNA of the CDR3 is TGTGCCAGTAGCCCCGGGGGTCGGGAGAATTCACCCCTCCACTTT. Full variable domain (missing parts from reference TRBV19 and TRBJ1-6): DGGITQSPKYLFRKEGQNVTLSCEQNLNHDAMYWYRQDPGQGLRLIYYSQIVNDFQKGDIAEGYSVSREKKESFPLTVTSAQKNPTAFYLCASSPGGRENSPLHFGNGTRLTVT.

The chain employs TRBV18 and TRBJ2-1; no clear D. V lost 0 bases and J lost 3, with 3 bases in between. Germline loops: CDR1 KGHSH, CDR2 LQKENI. This CDR3 is built from 13 residues. CDR3 sequence reads: CASSPPNYNEQFF. The CDR3 nucleotides are TGTGCCAGCTCACCACCGAACTACAATGAGCAGTTCTTC.

The rearrangement uses TRBV19 and TRBJ2-7; 10 bases line up with TRBD1. The germline CDR1 and CDR2 sequences are LNHDA and SQIVND (reference sequence). This CDR3 spans 15 amino acids. The V segment lost 5 bases and the J segment 0 bases; nucleotides outside the gene matches: 4. The CDR3 loop reads CASSSGTGDSYEQYF. Written as DNA, the CDR3 is TGTGCCAGTAGTTCCGGGACAGGGGACTCCTACGAGCAGTACTTC.

The gene calls are TRBV4-1 and TRBJ1-1; D is ambiguous. Trimming removed 2 bases from V and 1 base from J, with 8 bases in between. Per germline, CDR1 MGHRA and CDR2 YSYEKL. CDR3 size: 14 residues. In nucleotides, the CDR3 is TGCGCCAGCAGCCAATACAGAAGGAACACTGAAGCTTTCTTT. Protein product: CASSQYRRNTEAFF.

In DNA form, the CDR3 reads TGCGCCAGCAGCCAAGTAACCGGGACACCAAACTATGGCTACACCTTC. It is translated as CASSQVTGTPNYGYTF. The genes are TRBV4-1 and TRBJ1-2; D might be TRBD1 (6 bases). Germline CDR1 reads MGHRA; CDR2 reads YSYEKL. Trimming shortened V by 1 base and J by 2 bases, and 14 bases separated the two germline ends. The CDR3 is 16 amino acids.